This note documents a single T cell receptor beta chain sequence. Germline loops: CDR1 MNHEY, CDR2 SMNVEV (reference sequence). This CDR3 comprises 16 residues. The V and J ends lost 5 bases and 3 bases, in that order; junction bases with no gene match: 12. Cells designated naive CD8 were CD45RO-negative and were positively selected for CCR7, with terminally differentiated effector memory CD45RA+ cells excluded. Donors comprised only Caucasian adults living in Nashville, Tennessee. Assay: immunoSEQ multiplex PCR; the TCRdb copy retains only in-frame clones and omits some. The table records about 590,000 clones, nearly 97% of them present only once. The data stem from a study of shared clonotypes between healthy human individuals. Study-level information: The study enrolled two women and a few men aged 18 to 49.

Source material: naive CD8+ T cells sorted from blood. The V gene is TRBV27, the J gene TRBJ1-2, with TRBD1 identical over 7 bases. This sequence originates from a woman aged 30 to 39 in good health. CDR3 nucleotide sequence: TGTGCCAGCAGTCCCACAGGGGCCCCTATACACTATGGCTACACCTTC. Its protein is CASSPTGAPIHYGYTF.